The following is a TCR beta chain sequence with its context. Its recognized antigen is unknown. No much larger clone is present one base from it, and per-base qualities are unavailable. V lost 2 bases and J lost 2 bases, and the count of bases not matched to a germline gene is 7. From its cysteine to its phenylalanine, the CDR3 spans 16 amino acids. The kept DNA is CDR3 alone, 48 bases in frame from the first base. The CDR1 and CDR2 encoded by the germline V gene are MGHDK and SYGVNS. The sample belongs to a study of blood T cell repertoires in COVID-19 (dated by TCRdb to 2018 to 2020). Regarding the complete study: Samples from collaborators originated in the United States, Italy and Spain and spanned both the acute and convalescent phases of COVID-19. Samples were obtained from the ongoing ImmuneRACE study (first 160 participants) and from about 1,300 subjects provided by 6 global collaborators. The dataset comprised deeply sampled blood TCRbeta repertoires from subjects exposed to, actively infected with, or recovered from COVID-19. A freely available public database, intended as a resource for researchers studying the immune response to SARS-CoV-2, is where the repertoires were released. The material from the prospective study consisted of cDNA or gDNA derived from T cells, B-cell-depleted T cells, or PBMCs. Where HLA class I and class II types were available, the types were taken from metadata supplied by the sample provider, not from assay-based typing. Nearly every sample came with metadata listing a de-identified subject ID, COVID-19 status, age in years and sex. Study-level results and caveats: Clinical and demographic metadata were provided uncurated, with the amount varying by source and participant.

The immunoSEQ Assay, a bias-controlled multiplex PCR, was used to amplify TCRbeta CDR3 regions from genomic DNA. Under the source paper's analysis protocol: Within the assay, amplification of reference gene primers was used to estimate how many nucleated cells each sample contained. To quantify the absolute abundance of each unique TCRbeta CDR3 rearrangement, sequence reads were collapsed and filtered. For each sample, productive Simpson clonality was calculated by taking the square root of Simpson's diversity index across productive rearrangements. As stored in TCRdb, this immuneACCESS dataset retains in-frame rearrangements with V and J assigned. A fraction of the clones does not appear; measured against another copy, unresolved V genes explain less than half of the discrepancy, and the remainder lacks a known reason. That table furnishes V, J and clone size, whereas the DNA furnished D and trimming. In this sample the table shows approximately 260,000 clones, about 90% of which occur a single time. The ten largest clones capture about 3.5% of the sample.

Enrolling through a virtual design, the prospective study's participants ranged in age from roughly 18 to 89 years and lived across 24 United States geographic areas. Cohort assignment in the prospective study relied on participant-reported clinical history from a screening survey and a study questionnaire. In the prospective study, mobile phlebotomists collected whole blood, serum and a nasopharyngeal or oropharyngeal swab from each participant. Prospective study participants could optionally give additional blood draws and questionnaires over an approximately 2-month period. Blood samples from the prospective study were shipped frozen or at room temperature prior to DNA extraction.

This chain joins TRBV25-1 to TRBJ2-3, and TRBD2 matches 7 of the central bases. This clonotype originated in a middle-aged woman with acute COVID-19. The sample consisted of PBMCs or T cells enriched from blood (not recorded which). The DNA is TGTGCCAGCAGTGAAATCGCTAGCGGAAACACAGATACGCAGTATTTT. This codes for CASSEIASGNTDTQYF.